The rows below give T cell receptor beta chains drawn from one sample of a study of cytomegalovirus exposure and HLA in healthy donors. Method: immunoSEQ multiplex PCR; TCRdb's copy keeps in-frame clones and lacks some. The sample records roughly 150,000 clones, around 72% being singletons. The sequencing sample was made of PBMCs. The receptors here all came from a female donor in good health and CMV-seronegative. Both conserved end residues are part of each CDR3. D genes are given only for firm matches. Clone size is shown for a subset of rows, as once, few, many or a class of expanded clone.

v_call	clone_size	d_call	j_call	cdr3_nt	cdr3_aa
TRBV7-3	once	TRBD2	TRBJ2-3	TGTGCCAGCAGCTTAGGACTAGCGAGAGGCACAGATACGCAGTATTTT	CASSLGLARGTDTQYF
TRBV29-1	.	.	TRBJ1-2	TGCAGCGTGTCCCCCGTGGTAGCAGTAAACTATGGCTACACCTTC	CSVSPVVAVNYGYTF
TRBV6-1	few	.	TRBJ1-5	TGTGCCATTTCAGATAAGCCCCAGCATTTT	CAISDKPQHF
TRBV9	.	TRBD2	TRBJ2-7	TGTGCCAGCAGCGGATTAGCGGGTTACGAGCAGTACTTC	CASSGLAGYEQYF
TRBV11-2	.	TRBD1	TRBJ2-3	TGTGCCAGCAGCGGGGGACAGGGGACAGGCACAGATACGCAGTATTTT	CASSGGQGTGTDTQYF
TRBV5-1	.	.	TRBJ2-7	TGCGCCAGCAGCCTTACGGCAGGAGGGCACCCGGGGCAGTACTTC	CASSLTAGGHPGQYF
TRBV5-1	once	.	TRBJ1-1	TGCGCCAGCAGCCCCGGGAGGGGGGCTGAAGCTTTCTTT	CASSPGRGAEAFF
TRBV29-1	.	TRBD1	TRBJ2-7	TGCAGCGTTGGGGGGACAGGGCGTTCCTACGAGCAGTACTTC	CSVGGTGRSYEQYF
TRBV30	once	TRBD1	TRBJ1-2	TGTGCCTGGAGTGTTGGACAGGGCTATGGCTACACCTTC	CAWSVGQGYGYTF
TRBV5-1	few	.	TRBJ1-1	TGCGCCACCCGGTCGGGGGGGAACACTGAAGCTTTCTTT	CATRSGGNTEAFF
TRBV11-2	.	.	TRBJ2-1	TGTGCCGAGCGCGAGTCCCTTAATGAGCAGTTCTTC	CAERESLNEQFF
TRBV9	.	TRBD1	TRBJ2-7	TGTGCCAGCAGCGGCCGGCCTGGGACAGGGGCTCCCTACGAGCAGTACTTC	CASSGRPGTGAPYEQYF
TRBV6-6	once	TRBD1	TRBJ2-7	TGTGCCAGCAGTCCGGACAGGGCCAGCGAGCAGTACTTC	CASSPDRASEQYF
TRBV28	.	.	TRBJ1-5	TGTGCCAGCAGTCTCCTGCCGGGTGCGGGGCAGCCCCAGCATTTT	CASSLLPGAGQPQHF
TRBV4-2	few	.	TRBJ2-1	TGTGCCAGCAGCCAAGTCGGTCCGGGGGAAAATGAGCAGTTCTTC	CASSQVGPGENEQFF
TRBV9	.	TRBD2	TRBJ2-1	TGTGCCAGCAGCGTAGATCGGGGGGGCAATGAGCAGTTCTTC	CASSVDRGGNEQFF
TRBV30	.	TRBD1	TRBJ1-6	TGTGCCTGGAACCAGGGGGCAGGATCACCCCTCCACTTT	CAWNQGAGSPLHF
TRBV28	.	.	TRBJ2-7	TGTGCCAGCAGTCCCCACAGGGACCCCTACGAGCAGTACTTC	CASSPHRDPYEQYF
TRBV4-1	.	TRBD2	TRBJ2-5	TGCGCCAGCAGCCAACCCCTAGCGGGGGGGTTAAACAGAGAGACCCAGTACTTC	CASSQPLAGGLNRETQYF
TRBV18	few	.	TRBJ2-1	TGTGCCAGCTCCCAGAGGGTGGGCTATGAGCAGTTCTTC	CASSQRVGYEQFF
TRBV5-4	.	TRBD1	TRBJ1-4	TGTGCCAGCAGCCCGGGACAGGTCCATGAAAAACTGTTTTTT	CASSPGQVHEKLFF
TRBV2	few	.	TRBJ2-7	TGTGCCAGCAGTCCCTACTACGAGCAGTACTTC	CASSPYYEQYF
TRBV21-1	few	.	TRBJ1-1	TGTGCCAGCCTTCCAGGGGCAGCTTTCTTT	CASLPGAAFF
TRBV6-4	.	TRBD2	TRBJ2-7	TGTGCCAGCACCCACCCGGGACTAGCGGGAACCTACGAGCAGTACTTC	CASTHPGLAGTYEQYF
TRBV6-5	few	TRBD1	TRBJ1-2	TGTGCCAGCAGTCGGACAGGAGCTAACTATGGCTACACCTTC	CASSRTGANYGYTF
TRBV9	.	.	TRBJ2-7	TGTGCCAGCAGCGTAGCGGCAGGGATTGCCGAGCAGTACTTC	CASSVAAGIAEQYF
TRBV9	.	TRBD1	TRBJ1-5	TGTGCCAGCAGCGGAGGGGGCGGGGGCAATCAGCCCCAGCATTTT	CASSGGGGGNQPQHF
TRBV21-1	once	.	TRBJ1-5	TGTGCCAGCCTCAAATGGCAAAAAAATCAGCCCCAGCATTTT	CASLKWQKNQPQHF
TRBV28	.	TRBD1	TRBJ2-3	TGTGCCAGCAGTCCCCACGGACAGGGTAGAACAGATACGCAGTATTTT	CASSPHGQGRTDTQYF
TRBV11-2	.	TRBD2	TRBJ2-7	TGTGCCAGCGGGGGGGTTAGCGGGAGAACCGCTGGGGAGCAGTACTTT	CASGGVSGRTAGEQYF
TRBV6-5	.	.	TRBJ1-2	TGTGCCAGCAGTTACTCGTGGCAGATCACCCCCTATGGCTACACCTTC	CASSYSWQITPYGYTF
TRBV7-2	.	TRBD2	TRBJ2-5	TGTGCCAGCAGCCCATACCTAGCGGGAGGCTCCCAAGAGACCCAGTACTTC	CASSPYLAGGSQETQYF
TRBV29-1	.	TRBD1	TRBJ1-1	TGCAGCGTTGGGGACAGGTTGGGCACTGAAGCTTTCTTT	CSVGDRLGTEAFF
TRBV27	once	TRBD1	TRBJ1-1	TGTGCCAGCAGTTTATACAGGGGCACTGAAGCTTTCTTT	CASSLYRGTEAFF
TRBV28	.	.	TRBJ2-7	TGTGCCAGCAGTCCGCCGGAGGGGCCGCCCTACGAGCAGTACTTC	CASSPPEGPPYEQYF
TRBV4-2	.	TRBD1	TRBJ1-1	TGTGCCAGCAGCCAAGATCCCACAGGGGGGATGAACACTGAAGCTTTCTTT	CASSQDPTGGMNTEAFF
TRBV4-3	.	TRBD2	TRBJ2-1	TGCGCCAGCAGCCACGAAATTACGGGGCTAGCGGGGTTTAGGTCCTACAATGAGCAGTTCTTC	CASSHEITGLAGFRSYNEQFF
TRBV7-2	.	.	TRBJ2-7	TGTGCCAGCAGCTCAAACAGGGCTGCCTACGAGCAGTACTTC	CASSSNRAAYEQYF
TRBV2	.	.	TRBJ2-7	TGTGCCAGCAGCGGGGGATACGAGCAGTACTTC	CASSGGYEQYF
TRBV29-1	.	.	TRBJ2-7	TGCAGCGTCCAAGGCAGGTTCTCCTACGAGCAGTACTTC	CSVQGRFSYEQYF
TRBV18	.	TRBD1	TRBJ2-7	TGTGCCAGCTCACCACAGCGACAGGGTGGCGACGAGCAGTACTTC	CASSPQRQGGDEQYF
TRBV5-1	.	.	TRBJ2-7	TGCGCCAGCAGCTGGGGAGGGGGGGCCTACGAGCAGTACTTC	CASSWGGGAYEQYF
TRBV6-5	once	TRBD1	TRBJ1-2	TGTGCCAGCAGTTCAGACAGGGGGCAAGGCTACACCTTC	CASSSDRGQGYTF
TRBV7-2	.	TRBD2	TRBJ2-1	TGTGCCAGCAGCTTAATTCTTCCTAGCGGCAATGAGCAGTTCTTC	CASSLILPSGNEQFF
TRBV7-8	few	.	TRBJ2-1	TGTGCCAGCAGCCCCCTTATGGGGGGTGAGCAGTTCTTC	CASSPLMGGEQFF
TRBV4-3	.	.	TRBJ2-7	TGCGCCAGCAGCCAAGATCGGCGGGGAGACTACGAGCAGTACTTC	CASSQDRRGDYEQYF
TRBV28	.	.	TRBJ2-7	TGTGCCAGCAGTTTATCCCGGTCGGGGACCTACGAGCAGTACTTC	CASSLSRSGTYEQYF
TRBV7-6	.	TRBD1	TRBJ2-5	TGTGCCAGCAGCACTTGGGACAGGGTCGAGACCCAGTACTTC	CASSTWDRVETQYF
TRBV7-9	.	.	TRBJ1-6	TGTGCCAGCAGCCCAATGACGGGGGAGGGGGTGGTTGATTCACCCCTCCACTTT	CASSPMTGEGVVDSPLHF
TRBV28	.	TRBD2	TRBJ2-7	TGTGCCAGCAGTTTATTCGGGACTAGCGGGGCCCGGTACTTC	CASSLFGTSGARYF
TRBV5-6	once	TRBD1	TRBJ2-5	TGTGCCAGCAGCCCCGGGACAGGGGGGCGAGAGACCCAGTACTTC	CASSPGTGGRETQYF
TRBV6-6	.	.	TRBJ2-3	TGTGCCAGCAGTTACAGGGGAACAGATACGCAGTATTTT	CASSYRGTDTQYF